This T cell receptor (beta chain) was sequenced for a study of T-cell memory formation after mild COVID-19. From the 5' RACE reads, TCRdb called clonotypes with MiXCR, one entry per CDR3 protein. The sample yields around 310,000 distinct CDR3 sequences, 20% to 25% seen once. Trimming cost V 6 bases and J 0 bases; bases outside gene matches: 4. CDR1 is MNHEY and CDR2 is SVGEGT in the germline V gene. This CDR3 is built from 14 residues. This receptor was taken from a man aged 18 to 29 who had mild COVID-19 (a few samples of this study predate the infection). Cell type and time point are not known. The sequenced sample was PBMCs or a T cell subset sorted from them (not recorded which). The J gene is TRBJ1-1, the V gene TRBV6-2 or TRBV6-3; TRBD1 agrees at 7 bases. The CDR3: CASSQGQVNTEAFF. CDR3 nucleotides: TGTGCCAGCAGCCAAGGACAGGTGAACACTGAAGCTTTCTTT.